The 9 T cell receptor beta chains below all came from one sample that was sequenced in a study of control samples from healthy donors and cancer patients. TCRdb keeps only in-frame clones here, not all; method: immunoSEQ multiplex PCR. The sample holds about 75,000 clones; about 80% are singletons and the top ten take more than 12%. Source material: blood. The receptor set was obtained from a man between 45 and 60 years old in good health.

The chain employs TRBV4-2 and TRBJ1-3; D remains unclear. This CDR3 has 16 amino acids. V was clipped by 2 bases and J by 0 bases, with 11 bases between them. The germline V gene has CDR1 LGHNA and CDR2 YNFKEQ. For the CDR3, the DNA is TGTGCCAGCAGCCAAACGGCCGGTTTCTCTGGAAACACCATATATTTT. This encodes CASSQTAGFSGNTIYF.

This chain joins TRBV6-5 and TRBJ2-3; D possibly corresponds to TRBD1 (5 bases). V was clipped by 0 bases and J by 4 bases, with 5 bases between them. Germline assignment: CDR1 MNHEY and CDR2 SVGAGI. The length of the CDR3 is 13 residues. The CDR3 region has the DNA TGTGCCAGCAGTTACTCAGGGGCAGATACGCAGTATTTT. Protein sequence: CASSYSGADTQYF.

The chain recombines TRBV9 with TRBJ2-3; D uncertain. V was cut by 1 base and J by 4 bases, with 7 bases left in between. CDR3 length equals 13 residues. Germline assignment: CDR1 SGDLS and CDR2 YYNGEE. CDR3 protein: CASSVNSPDTQYF. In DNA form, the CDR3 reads TGTGCCAGCAGCGTAAACTCACCAGATACGCAGTATTTT. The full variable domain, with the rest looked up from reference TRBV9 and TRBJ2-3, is DSGVTQTPKHLITATGQRVTLRCSPRSGDLSVYWYQQSLDQGLQFLIQYYNGEERAKGNILERFSAQQFPDLHSELNLSSLELGDSALYFCASSVNSPDTQYFGPGTRLTVL.

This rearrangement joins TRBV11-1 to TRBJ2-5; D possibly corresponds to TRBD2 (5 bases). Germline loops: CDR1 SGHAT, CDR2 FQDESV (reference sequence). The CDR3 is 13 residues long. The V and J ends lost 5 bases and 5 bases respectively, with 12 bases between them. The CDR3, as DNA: TGTGCCAGCAGCCGGACTGCATTGGAGACCCAGTACTTC. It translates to CASSRTALETQYF.

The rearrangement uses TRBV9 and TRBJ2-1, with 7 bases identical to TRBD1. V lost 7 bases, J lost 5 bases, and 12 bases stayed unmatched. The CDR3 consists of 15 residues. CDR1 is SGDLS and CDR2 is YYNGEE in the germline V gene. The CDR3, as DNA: TGTGCCAGCGGAAGAGGGACAGCTATTAACAATGAGCAGTTCTTC. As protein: CASGRGTAINNEQFF.

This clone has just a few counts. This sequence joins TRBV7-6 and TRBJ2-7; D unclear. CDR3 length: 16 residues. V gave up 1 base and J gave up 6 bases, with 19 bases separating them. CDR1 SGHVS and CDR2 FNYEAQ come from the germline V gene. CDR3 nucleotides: TGTGCCAGCAGCTTAGAGACTTTAGGCCTGGCCGGCGAGCAGTACTTC. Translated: CASSLETLGLAGEQYF. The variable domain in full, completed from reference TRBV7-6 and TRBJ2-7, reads GAGVSQSPRYKVTKRGQDVALRCDPISGHVSLYWYRQALGQGPEFLTYFNYEAQQDKSGLPNDRFSAERPEGSISTLTIQRTEQRDSAMYRCASSLETLGLAGEQYFGPGTRLTVT.

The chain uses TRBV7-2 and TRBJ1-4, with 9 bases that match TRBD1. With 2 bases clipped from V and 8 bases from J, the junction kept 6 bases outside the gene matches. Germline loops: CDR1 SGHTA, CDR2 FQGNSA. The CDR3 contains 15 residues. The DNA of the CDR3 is TGTGCCAGCAGCTTACAGGGACAGGGTGTGGAAAAACTGTTTTTT. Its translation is CASSLQGQGVEKLFF.

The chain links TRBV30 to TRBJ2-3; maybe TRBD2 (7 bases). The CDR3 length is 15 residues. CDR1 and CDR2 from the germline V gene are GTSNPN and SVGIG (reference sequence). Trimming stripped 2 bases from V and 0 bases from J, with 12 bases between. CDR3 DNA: TGTGCCTGGAGTTGGGGGCGGGGGAGCACAGATACGCAGTATTTT. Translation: CAWSWGRGSTDTQYF.

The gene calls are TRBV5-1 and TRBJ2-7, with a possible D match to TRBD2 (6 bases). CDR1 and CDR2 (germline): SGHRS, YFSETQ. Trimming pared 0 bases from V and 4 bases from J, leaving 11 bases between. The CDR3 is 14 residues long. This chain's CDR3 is CASSLAGSGYEQYF. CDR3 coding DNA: TGCGCCAGCAGCTTGGCCGGGAGCGGATACGAGCAGTACTTC.